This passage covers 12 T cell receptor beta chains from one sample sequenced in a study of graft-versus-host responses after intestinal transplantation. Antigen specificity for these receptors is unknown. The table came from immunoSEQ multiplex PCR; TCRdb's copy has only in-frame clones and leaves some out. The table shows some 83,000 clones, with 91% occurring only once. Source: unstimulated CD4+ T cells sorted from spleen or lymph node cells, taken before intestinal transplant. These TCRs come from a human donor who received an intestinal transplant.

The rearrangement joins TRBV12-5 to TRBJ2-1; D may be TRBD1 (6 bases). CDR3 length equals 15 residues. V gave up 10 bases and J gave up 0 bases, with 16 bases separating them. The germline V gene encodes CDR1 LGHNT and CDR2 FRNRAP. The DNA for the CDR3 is TGTGCTACCGGCAGGGGCTTGAGCTCCTACAATGAGCAGTTCTTC. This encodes CATGRGLSSYNEQFF.

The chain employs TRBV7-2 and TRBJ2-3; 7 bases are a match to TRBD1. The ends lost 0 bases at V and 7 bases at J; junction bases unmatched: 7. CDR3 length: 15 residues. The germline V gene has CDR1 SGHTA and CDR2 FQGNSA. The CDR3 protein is CASSLAPGQTYTQYF. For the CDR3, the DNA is TGTGCCAGCAGCTTAGCTCCGGGACAGACCTATACGCAGTATTTT.

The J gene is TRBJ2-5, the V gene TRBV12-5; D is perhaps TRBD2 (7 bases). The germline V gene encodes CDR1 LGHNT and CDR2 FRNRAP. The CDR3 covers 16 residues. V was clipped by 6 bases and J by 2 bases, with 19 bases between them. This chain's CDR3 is CASGSTRGGAQETQYF. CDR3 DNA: TGTGCTAGTGGATCGACTAGGGGGGGGGCGCAAGAGACCCAGTACTTC.

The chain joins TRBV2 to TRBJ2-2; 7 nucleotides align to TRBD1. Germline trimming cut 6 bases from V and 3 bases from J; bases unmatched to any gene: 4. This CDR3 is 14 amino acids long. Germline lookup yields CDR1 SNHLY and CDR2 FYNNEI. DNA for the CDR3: TGTGCCAGCAGGCCGACAGGGTACACCGGGGAGCTGTTTTTT. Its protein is CASRPTGYTGELFF.

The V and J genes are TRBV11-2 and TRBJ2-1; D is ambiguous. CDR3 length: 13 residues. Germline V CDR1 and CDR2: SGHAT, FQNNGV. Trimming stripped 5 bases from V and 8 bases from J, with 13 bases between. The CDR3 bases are TGTGCCAGCAGCCCCTTCCAGCGTTATGAGCAGTTCTTC. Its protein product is CASSPFQRYEQFF.

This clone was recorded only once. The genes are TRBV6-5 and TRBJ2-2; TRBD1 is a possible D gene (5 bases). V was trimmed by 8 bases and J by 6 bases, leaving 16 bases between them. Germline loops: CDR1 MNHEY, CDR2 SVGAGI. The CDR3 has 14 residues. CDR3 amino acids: CASLKKGAAGELFF. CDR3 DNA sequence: TGTGCCAGCTTGAAAAAAGGGGCAGCCGGGGAGCTGTTTTTT.

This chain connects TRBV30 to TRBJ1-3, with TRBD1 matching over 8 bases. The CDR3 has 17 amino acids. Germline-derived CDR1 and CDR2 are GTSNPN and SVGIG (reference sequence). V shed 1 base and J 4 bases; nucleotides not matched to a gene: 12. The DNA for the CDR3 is TGTGCCTGGAGTGCTTCTAGGACAGGGTTTTACGGAAACACCATATATTTT. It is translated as CAWSASRTGFYGNTIYF. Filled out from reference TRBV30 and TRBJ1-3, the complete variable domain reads SQTIHQWPATLVQPVGSPLSLECTVEGTSNPNLYWYRQAAGRGLQLLFYSVGIGQISSEVPQNLSASRPQDRQFILSSKKLLLSDSGFYLCAWSASRTGFYGNTIYFGEGSWLTVV.

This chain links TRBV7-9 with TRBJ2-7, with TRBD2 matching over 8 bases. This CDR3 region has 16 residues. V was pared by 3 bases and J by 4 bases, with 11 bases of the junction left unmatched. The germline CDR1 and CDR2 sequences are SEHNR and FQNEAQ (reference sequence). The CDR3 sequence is CASSFQAGGGVYEQYF. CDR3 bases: TGTGCCAGCAGCTTTCAAGCCGGGGGGGGCGTATACGAGCAGTACTTC.

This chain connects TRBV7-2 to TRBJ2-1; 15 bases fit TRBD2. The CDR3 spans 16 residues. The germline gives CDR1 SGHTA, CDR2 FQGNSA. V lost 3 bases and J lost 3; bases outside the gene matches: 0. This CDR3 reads CASSLGLAGGYNEQFF. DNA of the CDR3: TGTGCCAGCAGCTTGGGACTAGCGGGGGGCTACAATGAGCAGTTCTTC.

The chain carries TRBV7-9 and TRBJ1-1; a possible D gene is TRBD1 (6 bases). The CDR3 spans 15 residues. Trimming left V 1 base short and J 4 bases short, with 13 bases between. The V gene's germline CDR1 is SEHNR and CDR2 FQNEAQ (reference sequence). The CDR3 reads CASSLGGGGGTEAFF. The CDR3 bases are TGTGCCAGCAGCTTAGGAGGAGGGGGGGGCACTGAAGCTTTCTTT.

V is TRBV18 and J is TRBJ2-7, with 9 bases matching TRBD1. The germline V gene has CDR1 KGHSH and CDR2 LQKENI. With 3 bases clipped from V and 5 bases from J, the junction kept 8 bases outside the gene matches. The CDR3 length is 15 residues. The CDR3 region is CASSPPGQGSHEQYF. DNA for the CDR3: TGTGCCAGCTCACCCCCGGGACAGGGCAGCCACGAGCAGTACTTC.

The CDR3: CASSGRQGAEAFF. CDR3 DNA: TGTGCCAGCAGCGGCAGACAGGGCGCTGAAGCTTTCTTT. The V call is TRBV11-2, the J call TRBJ1-1; the match to TRBD1 covers 7 bases. CDR1 SGHAT and CDR2 FQNNGV come from the germline V gene. This CDR3 has 13 amino acids. J was trimmed by 6 bases and V by 5 bases; bases with no gene match: 6.